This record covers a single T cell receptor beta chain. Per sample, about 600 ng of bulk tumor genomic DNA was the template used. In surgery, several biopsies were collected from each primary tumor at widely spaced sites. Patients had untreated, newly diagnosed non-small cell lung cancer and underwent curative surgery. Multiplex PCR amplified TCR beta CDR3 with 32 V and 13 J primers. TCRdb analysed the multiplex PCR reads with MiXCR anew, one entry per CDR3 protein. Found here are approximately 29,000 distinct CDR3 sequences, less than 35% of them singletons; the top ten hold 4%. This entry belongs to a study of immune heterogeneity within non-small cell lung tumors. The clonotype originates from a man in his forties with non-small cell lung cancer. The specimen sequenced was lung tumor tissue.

CDR3 sequence: CATREAGVGADTQYF. DNA of the CDR3: TGTGCCACCAGGGAGGCCGGGGTGGGGGCAGATACGCAGTATTTT. This chain uses TRBV6-2 or TRBV6-3 with TRBJ2-3; a weak D match, TRBD2 (6 bases). In germline, CDR1 is MNHEY, CDR2 SVGEGT. Trimming pared 10 bases from V and 4 bases from J, leaving 21 bases between. The CDR3 consists of 15 residues.